This T cell receptor (beta chain) stems from a study of T-cell reconstitution after alpha-beta-depleted transplantation in children. This clonotype has more than one count but fewer than ten. The antigen is not known. Study-level results: Elevated TCRbeta diversity at day 60 was traced, in some patients, to surviving recipient T cells and thymic progenitors. Newly produced T cells mostly provided counts and TCRbeta diversity after one year, as hyperexpanded clones declined. Approximately two months post-transplant, alpha-beta T cells reportedly originated from several hundred expanded graft clones.

The authors prepared the TCRbeta library with unique molecular identifiers. MiXCR was run by TCRdb on the PCR reads, yielding one entry per CDR3 protein. The sample has roughly 490,000 distinct CDR3 sequences, about 10% seen once. CDR3 length equals 12 residues. The chain is built from TRBV21-1 and TRBJ2-7. TRBV21-1 is marked as a pseudogene. Sequenced here: PBMCs, mostly from graft donor cells, sampled 180 days after TCRalphabeta/CD19-depleted stem cell transplant. The clonotype was recovered from a female patient aged 2-9 years who had a stem cell transplant for aplastic anemia, so the T cells may come from the graft donor. The CDR3 spells CASSEPHYEQYF. CDR3 DNA sequence: TGTGCCAGCAGCGAACCCCACTACGAGCAGTACTTC.